This T cell receptor beta chain stems from a study of control samples from healthy donors and cancer patients. This table comes from immunoSEQ multiplex PCR, and its TCRdb copy is limited to in-frame clones, with some not included. Of 150,000 to 200,000 clones in the sample, around 90% were seen once. Germline CDR1 is LNHNV and CDR2 is YYDKDF (reference sequence). This CDR3 has 16 amino acids. V gave up 5 bases and J gave up 1 base, with 16 bases separating them. The sample comprised blood. The chain combines TRBV15 with TRBJ2-3; TRBD2 might be the D (7 bases). The receptor was derived from a woman between 50 and 59 years old in good health. This CDR3 reads CATSRGRGGGTDTQYF. In DNA, the CDR3 is TGTGCCACCAGCCGAGGGAGGGGGGGAGGCACAGATACGCAGTATTTT.